This T cell receptor beta chain was recorded in a study of T cell responses to AZD1222 COVID-19 vaccine. The CDR3 loop spans 14 amino acids. Between the trimmed V and J ends, which lost 0 bases and 5 bases, there was a span of 11 bases. Germline-derived CDR1 and CDR2 are SGDLS and YYNGEE. Turning to this clone: Its antigen is unidentified.

Study-wide findings and caveats: Only a handful of AZD1222 recipients, several in all, had baseline seropositivity.

Method: immunoSEQ multiplex PCR; TCRdb's copy keeps in-frame clones and lacks some. The profile covers around 270,000 clones, with about 94% appearing a single time and approximately 0.52% taken by the ten largest. The source material was peripheral blood, sampled 28 days after the second AZD1222 dose. The origin of this receptor is an adult who received the AZD1222 COVID-19 vaccine. This sequence joins TRBV9 and TRBJ2-5; tentatively, D is TRBD2 (6 bases). CDR3 region: CASSVESSAETQYF. DNA for the CDR3: TGTGCCAGCAGCGTAGAGTCTAGCGCCGAGACCCAGTACTTC.